These 17 T cell receptor beta chains share one sample of origin, sequenced in a study of cytomegalovirus exposure and HLA in healthy donors. Profiling relied on immunoSEQ multiplex PCR, and the TCRdb table lists in-frame clones only, not all of them. The table has roughly 350,000 clones, just over 85% seen once; the top ten hold about 0.8%. Sequencing input: PBMCs. All receptors come from a woman aged 18-29 years in good health and CMV-seronegative.

The chain couples TRBV28 to TRBJ2-3; D not certain. The germline V and J ends were trimmed by 6 bases and 6 bases, with 10 bases remaining between them. This CDR3 spans 12 amino acids. The germline CDR1 and CDR2 sequences are MDHEN and SYDVKM. In DNA, the CDR3 is TGTGCCAGCAGCCTACAGTGGGATACGCAGTATTTT. This translates into CASSLQWDTQYF.

The chain links TRBV5-1 to TRBJ1-4, with 7 nucleotides matching TRBD1. The trim removed 2 bases at V and 7 bases at J, leaving 11 bases unmatched. CDR3 length equals 16 residues. Germline V gene sequence: CDR1 SGHRS, CDR2 YFSETQ. In nucleotides, the CDR3 is TGCGCCAGCAGCTTAGATTCAGGGACAGTTGTTGAAAAACTGTTTTTT. Translated: CASSLDSGTVVEKLFF. Variable domain in full (rest from reference TRBV5-1 and TRBJ1-4): KAGVTQTPRYLIKTRGQQVTLSCSPISGHRSVSWYQQTPGQGLQFLFEYFSETQRNKGNFPGRFSGRQFSNSRSEMNVSTLELGDSALYLCASSLDSGTVVEKLFFGSGTQLSVL.

The rearrangement joins TRBV5-3 to TRBJ2-5, with a weak D call TRBD2 (5 bases). TRBV5-3 is marked as an open reading frame, function uncertain. V lost 1 base to trimming and J lost 4 bases, with 14 bases between them. The CDR3 is made up of 15 amino acids. The CDR3 coding sequence is TGTGCCAGAAGCTTGAGGGCGGAGGTAGGAGAGACCCAGTACTTC. It yields the protein CARSLRAEVGETQYF.

J is TRBJ2-1 and V is TRBV28; TRBD1 aligns across 12 bases. Germline values: CDR1 MDHEN, CDR2 SYDVKM. CDR3 length equals 15 residues. With 4 bases clipped from V and 4 bases from J, the junction kept 2 bases outside the gene matches. The CDR3 DNA reads as TGTGCCAGCAGTTCGGGACAGGGGGCTTACAATGAGCAGTTCTTC. This codes for CASSSGQGAYNEQFF.

The gene calls are TRBV28 and TRBJ2-5, with 12 bases matching TRBD1. The germline CDR1 and CDR2 sequences are MDHEN and SYDVKM. Unmatched junction bases numbered 6, after V lost 6 bases and J lost 4 bases. This CDR3 spans 15 amino acids. CDR3 in DNA: TGTGCCAGCAGCGGGACAGGGGGCGCGGTAGAGACCCAGTACTTC. It specifies CASSGTGGAVETQYF.

CDR3 residues: CASSLGAGSADTQYF. In DNA, the CDR3 is TGTGCCAGCAGCTTGGGAGCCGGGAGTGCAGATACGCAGTATTTT. This chain joins TRBV5-8 and TRBJ2-3, with D possibly matching TRBD2 (6 bases). CDR3 length equals 15 residues. Germline loops: CDR1 SGHTS, CDR2 YDEGEE. Trimming cost V 0 bases and J 4 bases, with 12 bases left between them.

V usage is TRBV2 and J usage is TRBJ1-2; 7 bases align to TRBD1. The CDR3 spans 15 residues. V shed 6 bases, J shed 5 bases, and the junction held 12 bases outside the gene matches. From germline, CDR1 is SNHLY and CDR2 FYNNEI. The CDR3 nucleotides are TGTGCCAGCAGACCGACAGGGCCAAATTTTTATGGCTACACCTTC. This encodes CASRPTGPNFYGYTF.

The V call is TRBV5-4, the J call TRBJ2-7; the match to TRBD2 covers 13 bases. The length of the CDR3 is 16 residues. In germline, CDR1 is SGHNT, CDR2 YYREEE (reference sequence). The V and J ends lost 0 bases and 8 bases, in that order; junction bases with no gene match: 8. The CDR3 nucleotides are TGTGCCAGCAGCTTGGGGTCCGGGACTAGCGGGAAGCAGCAGTACTTC. It encodes CASSLGSGTSGKQQYF.

The chain links TRBV28 to TRBJ2-1; 13 bases line up with TRBD2. The germline gives CDR1 MDHEN, CDR2 SYDVKM. CDR3 length: 17 residues. Germline trimming cut 6 bases from V and 8 bases from J; bases unmatched to any gene: 13. The CDR3, as DNA: TGTGCCAGCAGAACAACACTAGCGGGAGGGCCATACGATGAGCAGTTCTTC. This encodes CASRTTLAGGPYDEQFF.

J is TRBJ2-5 and V is TRBV28; D is perhaps TRBD1 (6 bases). The CDR3 runs to 15 residues. V lost 2 bases to trimming and J lost 1 base, with 11 bases between them. Germline V gene lookup returns CDR1 MDHEN and CDR2 SYDVKM. In nucleotides, the CDR3 is TGTGCCAGCAGTTTAGCAGGACAGTTCCAAGAGACCCAGTACTTC. Translated: CASSLAGQFQETQYF.

V is TRBV7-2 and J is TRBJ2-1; the D gene is possibly TRBD1 (6 bases). Trimming took off 5 bases at V and 3 bases at J, with 17 bases between the two ends. The CDR3 sequence is 16 residues long. Per germline, CDR1 SGHTA and CDR2 FQGNSA. Here the CDR3 reads CASSRRDKGRYNEQFF. CDR3 DNA: TGTGCCAGCAGCCGCCGGGACAAGGGGCGCTACAATGAGCAGTTCTTC.

The chain recombines TRBV5-4 with TRBJ2-3; D may be TRBD1 (5 bases). The CDR3 has 15 amino acids. Trimming took off 0 bases at V and 0 bases at J, with 8 bases between the two ends. The germline V gene has CDR1 SGHNT and CDR2 YYREEE (reference sequence). DNA for the CDR3: TGTGCCAGCAGCTTGGATCAGGGAAGCACAGATACGCAGTATTTT. Amino acid sequence: CASSLDQGSTDTQYF.

In this sample, this clone turned up once. The genes are TRBV12-5 and TRBJ2-1, with D unclear. V was cut by 1 base and J by 5 bases, with 6 bases left in between. The V gene's germline CDR1 is LGHNT and CDR2 FRNRAP. This CDR3 spans 13 amino acids. The CDR3 here is CASGLESDNEQFF. The DNA for the CDR3 is TGTGCTAGTGGTTTGGAGTCGGACAATGAGCAGTTCTTC.

The chain couples TRBV7-6 to TRBJ2-7; 9 nucleotides align to TRBD1. The V gene end was trimmed by 4 bases and the J gene end by 0 bases; junction bases not matched to a gene: 7. The CDR3 extends over 16 amino acids. Germline loops: CDR1 SGHVS, CDR2 FNYEAQ. DNA for the CDR3: TGTGCCAGCAGCTACCAACAGGGGGCAAGCTCCTACGAGCAGTACTTC. This gives the protein CASSYQQGASSYEQYF.

This sequence joins TRBV4-2 and TRBJ1-2; 9 positions agree with TRBD1. The CDR3 is made up of 15 amino acids. The J segment lost 7 bases and the V segment lost 1 base, leaving 7 bases of the junction unmatched. Germline CDR1 reads LGHNA; CDR2 reads YNFKEQ. CDR3 coding DNA: TGTGCCAGCAGCCAAGTGGGACAGGGAGCGTCTGGCTACACCTTC. It translates to CASSQVGQGASGYTF.

The rearrangement links TRBV5-6 to TRBJ2-1, with D possibly matching TRBD2 (5 bases). The CDR3 sequence is 17 residues long. From germline, CDR1 is SGHDT and CDR2 YYEEEE. V lost 1 base, J lost 9 bases, and 23 bases lay in between. The CDR3 spells CASSLYSYGMRGGEQFF. CDR3 bases: TGTGCCAGCAGCTTGTATTCTTACGGGATGCGTGGTGGTGAGCAGTTCTTC.

J is TRBJ2-7 and V is TRBV6-6; TRBD2 matches 8 bases. The length of the CDR3 is 15 residues. The germline V gene encodes CDR1 MNHNY and CDR2 SVGAGI (reference sequence). Trimming removed 6 bases from V and 3 bases from J; junction bases left unmatched: 10. CDR3 coding DNA: TGTGCCAGCAGCTACGGACTAGCCGATTACTACGAGCAGTACTTC. Protein: CASSYGLADYYEQYF.